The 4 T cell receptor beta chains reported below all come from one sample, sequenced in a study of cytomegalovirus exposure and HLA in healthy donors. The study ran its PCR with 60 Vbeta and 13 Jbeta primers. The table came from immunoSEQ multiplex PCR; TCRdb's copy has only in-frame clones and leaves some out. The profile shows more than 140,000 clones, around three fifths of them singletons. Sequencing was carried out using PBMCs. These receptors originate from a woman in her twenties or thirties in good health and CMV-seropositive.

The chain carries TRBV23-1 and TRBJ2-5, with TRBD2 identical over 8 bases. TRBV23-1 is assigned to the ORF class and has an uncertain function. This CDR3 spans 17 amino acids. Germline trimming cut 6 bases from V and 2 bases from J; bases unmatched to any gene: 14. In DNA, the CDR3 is TGCGCCAGCAGAAGCGGGAGTGATTGGGGGAGGCAAGAGACCCAGTACTTC. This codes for CASRSGSDWGRQETQYF.

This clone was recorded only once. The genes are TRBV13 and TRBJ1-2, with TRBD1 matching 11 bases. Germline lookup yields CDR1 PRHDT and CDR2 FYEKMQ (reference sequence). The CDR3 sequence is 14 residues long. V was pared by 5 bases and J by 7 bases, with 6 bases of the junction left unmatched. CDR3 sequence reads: CASSPGQGASGYTF. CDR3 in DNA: TGTGCCAGCAGCCCCGGACAGGGGGCCAGTGGCTACACCTTC.

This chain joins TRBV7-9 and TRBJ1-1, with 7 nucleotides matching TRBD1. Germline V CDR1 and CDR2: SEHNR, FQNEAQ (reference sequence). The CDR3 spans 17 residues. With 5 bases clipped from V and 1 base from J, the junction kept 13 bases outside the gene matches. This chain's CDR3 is CASSIVRRGRGNTEAFF. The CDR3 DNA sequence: TGTGCCAGCAGCATTGTTAGAAGGGGGCGCGGGAACACTGAAGCTTTCTTT.

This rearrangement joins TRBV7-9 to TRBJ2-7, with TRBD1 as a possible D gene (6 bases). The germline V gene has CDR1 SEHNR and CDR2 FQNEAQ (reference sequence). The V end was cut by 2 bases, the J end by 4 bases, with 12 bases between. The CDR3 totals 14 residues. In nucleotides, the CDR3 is TGTGCCAGCAGCTTATCAGGGGTTACGTACGAGCAGTACTTC. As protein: CASSLSGVTYEQYF.